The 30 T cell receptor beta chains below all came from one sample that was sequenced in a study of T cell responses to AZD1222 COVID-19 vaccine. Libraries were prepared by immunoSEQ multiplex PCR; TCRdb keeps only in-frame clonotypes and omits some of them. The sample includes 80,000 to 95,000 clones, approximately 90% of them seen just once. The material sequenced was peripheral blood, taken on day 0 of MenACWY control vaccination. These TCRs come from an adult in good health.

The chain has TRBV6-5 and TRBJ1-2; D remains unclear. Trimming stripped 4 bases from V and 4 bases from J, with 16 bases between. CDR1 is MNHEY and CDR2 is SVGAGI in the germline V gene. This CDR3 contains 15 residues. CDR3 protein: CASSLRGETLYGYTF. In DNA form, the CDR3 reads TGTGCCAGCAGTTTGCGGGGAGAAACACTCTATGGCTACACCTTC.

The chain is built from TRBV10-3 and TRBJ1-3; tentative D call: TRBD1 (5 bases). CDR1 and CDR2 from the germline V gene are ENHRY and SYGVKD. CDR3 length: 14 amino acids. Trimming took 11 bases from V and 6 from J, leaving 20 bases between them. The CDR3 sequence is CAGTPGRDINTIYF. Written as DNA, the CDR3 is TGTGCCGGAACACCGGGACGGGATATAAACACCATATATTTT.

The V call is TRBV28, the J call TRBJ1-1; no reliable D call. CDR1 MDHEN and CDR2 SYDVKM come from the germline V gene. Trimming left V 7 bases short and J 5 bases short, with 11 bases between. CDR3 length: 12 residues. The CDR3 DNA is TGTGCCAGCAAGACGGGTGGTACTGAAGCTTTCTTT. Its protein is CASKTGGTEAFF.

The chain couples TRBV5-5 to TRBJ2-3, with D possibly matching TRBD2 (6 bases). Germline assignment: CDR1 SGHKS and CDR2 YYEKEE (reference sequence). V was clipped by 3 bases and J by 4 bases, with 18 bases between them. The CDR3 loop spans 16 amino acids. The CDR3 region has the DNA TGTGCCAGCAGCTCCTCCACGACTAGACGCGCAGATACGCAGTATTTT. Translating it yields CASSSSTTRRADTQYF.

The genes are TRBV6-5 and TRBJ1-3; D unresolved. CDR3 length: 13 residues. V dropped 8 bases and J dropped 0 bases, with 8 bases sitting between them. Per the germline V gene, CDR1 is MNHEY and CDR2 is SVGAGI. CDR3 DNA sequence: TGTGCCAGCCTATCCTCCTCTGGAAACACCATATATTTT. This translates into CASLSSSGNTIYF.

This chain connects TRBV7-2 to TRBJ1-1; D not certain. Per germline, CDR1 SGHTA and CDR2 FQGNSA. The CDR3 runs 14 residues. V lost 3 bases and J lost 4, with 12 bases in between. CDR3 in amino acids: CASSLGEWGTEAFF. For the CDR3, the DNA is TGTGCCAGCAGCTTGGGTGAATGGGGCACTGAAGCTTTCTTT.

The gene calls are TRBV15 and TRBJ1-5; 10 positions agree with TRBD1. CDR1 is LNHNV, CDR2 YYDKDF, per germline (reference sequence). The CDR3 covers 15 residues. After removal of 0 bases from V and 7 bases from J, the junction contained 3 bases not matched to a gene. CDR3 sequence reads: CATSREDRGSQPQHF. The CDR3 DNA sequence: TGTGCCACCAGCAGAGAGGACAGGGGGAGCCAGCCCCAGCATTTT.

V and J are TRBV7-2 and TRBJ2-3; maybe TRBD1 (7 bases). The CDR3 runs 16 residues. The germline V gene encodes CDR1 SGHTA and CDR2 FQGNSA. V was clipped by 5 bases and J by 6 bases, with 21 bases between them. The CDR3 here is CASSPPWQGGEDTQYF. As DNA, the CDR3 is TGTGCCAGCAGCCCACCATGGCAGGGGGGAGAGGATACGCAGTATTTT.

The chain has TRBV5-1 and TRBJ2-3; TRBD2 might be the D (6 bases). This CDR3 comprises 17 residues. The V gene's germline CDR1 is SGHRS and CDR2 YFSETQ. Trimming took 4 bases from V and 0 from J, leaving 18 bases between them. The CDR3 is CASSELKAGFSTDTQYF. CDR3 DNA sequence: TGCGCCAGCAGCGAACTTAAGGCGGGGTTTAGCACAGATACGCAGTATTTT.

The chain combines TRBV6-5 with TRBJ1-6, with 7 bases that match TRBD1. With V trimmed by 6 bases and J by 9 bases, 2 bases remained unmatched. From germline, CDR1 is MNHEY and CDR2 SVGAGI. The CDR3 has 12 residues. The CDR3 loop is CASSDRVSPLHF. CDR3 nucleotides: TGTGCCAGCAGCGACAGGGTTTCACCCCTCCACTTT.

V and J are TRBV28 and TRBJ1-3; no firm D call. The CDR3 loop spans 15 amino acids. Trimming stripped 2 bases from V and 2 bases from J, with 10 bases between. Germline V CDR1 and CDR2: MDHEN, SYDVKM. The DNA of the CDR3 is TGTGCCAGCAGTTTACCTGTTGGGGCTGGAAACACCATATATTTT. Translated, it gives CASSLPVGAGNTIYF. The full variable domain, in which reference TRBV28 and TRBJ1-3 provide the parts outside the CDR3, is DVKVTQSSRYLVKRTGEKVFLECVQDMDHENMFWYRQDPGLGLRLIYFSYDVKMKEKGDIPEGYSVSREKKERFSLILESASTNQTSMYLCASSLPVGAGNTIYFGEGSWLTVV.

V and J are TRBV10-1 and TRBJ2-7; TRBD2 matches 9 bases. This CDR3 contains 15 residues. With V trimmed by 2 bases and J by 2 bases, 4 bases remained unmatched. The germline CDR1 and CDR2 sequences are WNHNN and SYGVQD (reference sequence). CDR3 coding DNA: TGCGCCAGCAGTGAGACGACTAGCGGAACCTACGAGCAGTACTTC. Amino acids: CASSETTSGTYEQYF.

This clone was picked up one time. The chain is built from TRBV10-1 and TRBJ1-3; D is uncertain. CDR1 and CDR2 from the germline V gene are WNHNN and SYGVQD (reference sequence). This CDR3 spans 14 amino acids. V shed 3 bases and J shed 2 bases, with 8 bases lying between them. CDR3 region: CASSDISTGNTIYF. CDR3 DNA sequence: TGCGCCAGCAGTGACATTTCCACTGGAAACACCATATATTTT.

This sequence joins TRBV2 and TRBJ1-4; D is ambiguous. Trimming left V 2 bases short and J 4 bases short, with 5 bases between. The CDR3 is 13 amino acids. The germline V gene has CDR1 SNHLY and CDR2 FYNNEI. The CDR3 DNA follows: TGTGCCAGCAGTGAACCAGTTAATGAAAAACTGTTTTTT. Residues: CASSEPVNEKLFF. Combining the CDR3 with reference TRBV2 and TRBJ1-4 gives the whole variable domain EPEVTQTPSHQVTQMGQEVILRCVPISNHLYFYWYRQILGQKVEFLVSFYNNEISEKSEIFDDQFSVERPDGSNFTLKIRSTKLEDSAMYFCASSEPVNEKLFFGSGTQLSVL.

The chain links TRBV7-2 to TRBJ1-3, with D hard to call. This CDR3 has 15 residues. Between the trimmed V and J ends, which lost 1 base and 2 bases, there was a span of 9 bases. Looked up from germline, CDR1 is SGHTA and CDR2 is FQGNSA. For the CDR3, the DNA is TGTGCCAGCAGCTTAGACGGAGGAGCTGGAAACACCATATATTTT. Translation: CASSLDGGAGNTIYF.

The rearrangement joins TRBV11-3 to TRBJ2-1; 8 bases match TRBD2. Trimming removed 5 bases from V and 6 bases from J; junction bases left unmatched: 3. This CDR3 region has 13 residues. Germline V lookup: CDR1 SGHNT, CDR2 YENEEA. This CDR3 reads CASSKGTSNEQFF. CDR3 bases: TGTGCCAGCAGCAAAGGGACTAGCAATGAGCAGTTCTTC.

This chain's CDR3 is CASSQSSGRNDQPQHF. CDR3 nucleotide sequence: TGTGCCAGCAGCCAGTCATCCGGTAGAAATGATCAGCCCCAGCATTTT. This chain links TRBV4-2 with TRBJ1-5; D unclear. The CDR3 is made up of 16 amino acids. V lost 3 bases, J lost 5 bases, and 17 bases lay in between. Per the germline V gene, CDR1 is LGHNA and CDR2 is YNFKEQ.

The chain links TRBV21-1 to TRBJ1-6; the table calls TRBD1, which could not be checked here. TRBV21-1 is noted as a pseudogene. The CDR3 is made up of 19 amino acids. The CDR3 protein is CASAIPGSTGPSVDSPLHF. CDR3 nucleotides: TGTGCCAGCGCGATCCCGGGGTCGACAGGACCCAGTGTGGATTCACCCCTCCACTTT.

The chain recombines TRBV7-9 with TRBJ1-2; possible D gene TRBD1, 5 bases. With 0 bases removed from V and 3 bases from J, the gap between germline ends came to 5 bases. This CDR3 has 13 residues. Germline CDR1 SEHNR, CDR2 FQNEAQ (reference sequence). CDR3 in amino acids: CASSLARDYGYTF. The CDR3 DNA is TGTGCCAGCAGCTTAGCCAGGGACTATGGCTACACCTTC.

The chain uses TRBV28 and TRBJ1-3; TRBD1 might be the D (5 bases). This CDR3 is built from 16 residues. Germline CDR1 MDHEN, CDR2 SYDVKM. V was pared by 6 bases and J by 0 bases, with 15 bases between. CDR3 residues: CASRSGTVSSGNTIYF. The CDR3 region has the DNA TGTGCCAGCAGATCCGGGACGGTGAGCTCTGGAAACACCATATATTTT.

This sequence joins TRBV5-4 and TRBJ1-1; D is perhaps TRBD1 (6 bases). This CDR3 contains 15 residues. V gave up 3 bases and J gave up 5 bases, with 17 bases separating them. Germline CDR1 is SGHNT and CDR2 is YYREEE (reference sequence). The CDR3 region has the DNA TGTGCCAGCAGCTCCAGACAGGACGGTTGGACTGAAGCTTTCTTT. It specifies CASSSRQDGWTEAFF.

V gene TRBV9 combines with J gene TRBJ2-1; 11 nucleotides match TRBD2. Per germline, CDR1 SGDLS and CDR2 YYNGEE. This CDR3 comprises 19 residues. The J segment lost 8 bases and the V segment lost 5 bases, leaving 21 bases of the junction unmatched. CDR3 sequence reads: CASSFQTKLAGENNHEQFF. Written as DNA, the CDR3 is TGTGCCAGCAGTTTCCAGACGAAACTAGCGGGAGAAAATAACCATGAGCAGTTCTTC.

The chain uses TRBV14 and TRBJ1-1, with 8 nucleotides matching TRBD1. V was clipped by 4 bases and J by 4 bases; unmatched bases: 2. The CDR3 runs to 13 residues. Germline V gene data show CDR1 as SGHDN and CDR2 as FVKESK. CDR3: CASSRGTGTEAFF. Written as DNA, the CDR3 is TGTGCCAGCAGCCGGGGGACAGGCACTGAAGCTTTCTTT.

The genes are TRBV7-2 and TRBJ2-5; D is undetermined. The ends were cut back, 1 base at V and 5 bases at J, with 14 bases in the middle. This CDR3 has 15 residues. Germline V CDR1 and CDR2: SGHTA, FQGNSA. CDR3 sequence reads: CASSLVPRLSETQYF. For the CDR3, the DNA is TGTGCCAGCAGCTTAGTGCCCAGGTTATCGGAGACCCAGTACTTC.

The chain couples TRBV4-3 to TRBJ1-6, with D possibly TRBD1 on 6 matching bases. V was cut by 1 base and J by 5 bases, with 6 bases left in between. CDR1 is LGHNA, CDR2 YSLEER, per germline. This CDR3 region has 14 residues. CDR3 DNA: TGCGCCAGCAGCCAAGGGACAGATAATTCACCCCTCCACTTT. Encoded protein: CASSQGTDNSPLHF.

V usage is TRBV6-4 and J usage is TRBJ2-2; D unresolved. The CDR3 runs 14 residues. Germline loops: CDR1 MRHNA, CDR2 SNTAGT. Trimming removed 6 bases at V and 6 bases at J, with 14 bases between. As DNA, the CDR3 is TGTGCCAGCAGGTCGGTACTGGAACCCGGGGAGCTGTTTTTT. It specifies CASRSVLEPGELFF.

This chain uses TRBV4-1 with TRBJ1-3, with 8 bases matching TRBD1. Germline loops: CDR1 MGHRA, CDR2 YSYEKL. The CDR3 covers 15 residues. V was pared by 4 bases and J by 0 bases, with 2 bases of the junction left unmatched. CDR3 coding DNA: TGCGCCAGCAGCCGGGACAGGAGCTCTGGAAACACCATATATTTT. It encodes CASSRDRSSGNTIYF.

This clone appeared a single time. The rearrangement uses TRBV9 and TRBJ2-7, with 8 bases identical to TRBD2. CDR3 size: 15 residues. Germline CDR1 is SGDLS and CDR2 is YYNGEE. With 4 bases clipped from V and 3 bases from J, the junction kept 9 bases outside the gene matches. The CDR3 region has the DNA TGTGCCAGCAGCCCGGGAGGGAGGGTACTCTACGAGCAGTACTTC. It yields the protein CASSPGGRVLYEQYF.

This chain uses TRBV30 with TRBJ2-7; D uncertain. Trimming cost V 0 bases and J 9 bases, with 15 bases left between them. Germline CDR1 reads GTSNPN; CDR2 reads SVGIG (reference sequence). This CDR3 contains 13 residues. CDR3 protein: CAWSVEAQKSQYF. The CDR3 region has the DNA TGTGCCTGGAGTGTAGAGGCTCAAAAATCGCAGTACTTC.

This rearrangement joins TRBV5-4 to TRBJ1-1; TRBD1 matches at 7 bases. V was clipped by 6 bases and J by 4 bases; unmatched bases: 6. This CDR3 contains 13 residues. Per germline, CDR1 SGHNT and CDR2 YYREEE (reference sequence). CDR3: CASTRTGATEAFF. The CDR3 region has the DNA TGTGCCAGCACTAGAACAGGGGCCACTGAAGCTTTCTTT.